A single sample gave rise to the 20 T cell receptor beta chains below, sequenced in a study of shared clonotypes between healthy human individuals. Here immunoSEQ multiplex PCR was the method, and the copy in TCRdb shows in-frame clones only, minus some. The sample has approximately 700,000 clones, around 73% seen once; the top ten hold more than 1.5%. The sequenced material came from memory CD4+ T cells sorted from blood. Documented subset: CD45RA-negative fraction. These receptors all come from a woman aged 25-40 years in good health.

The CDR3 DNA reads as TGTGCCAGCAGCCCGGGACAGCCACGCTCTGGAAACACCATATATTTT. The encoded protein is CASSPGQPRSGNTIYF. The rearrangement uses TRBV7-9 and TRBJ1-3; 7 bases are a match to TRBD1. V lost 5 bases and J lost 0; bases outside the gene matches: 7. This CDR3 has 16 residues. Germline V gene data show CDR1 as SEHNR and CDR2 as FQNEAQ (reference sequence). The full variable domain, completed using reference TRBV7-9 and TRBJ1-3, is DTGVSQNPRHKITKRGQNVTFRCDPISEHNRLYWYRQTLGQGPEFLTYFQNEAQLEKSRLLSDRFSAERPKGSFSTLEIQRTEQGDSAMYLCASSPGQPRSGNTIYFGEGSWLTVV.

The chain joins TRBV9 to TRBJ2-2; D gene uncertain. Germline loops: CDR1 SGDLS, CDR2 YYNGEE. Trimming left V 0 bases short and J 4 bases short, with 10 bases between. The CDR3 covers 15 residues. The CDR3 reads CASSVGIETTGELFF. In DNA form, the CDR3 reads TGTGCCAGCAGCGTAGGGATAGAAACCACCGGGGAGCTGTTTTTT.

The CDR3 reads CASGTERNTEAFF. CDR3 nucleotide sequence: TGTGCCAGTGGGACAGAAAGGAACACTGAAGCTTTCTTT. The genes are TRBV19 and TRBJ1-1; 7 positions match TRBD1. Germline CDR1 and CDR2: LNHDA and SQIVND (reference sequence). J was trimmed by 1 base and V by 8 bases; bases with no gene match: 4. The CDR3 extends over 13 amino acids.

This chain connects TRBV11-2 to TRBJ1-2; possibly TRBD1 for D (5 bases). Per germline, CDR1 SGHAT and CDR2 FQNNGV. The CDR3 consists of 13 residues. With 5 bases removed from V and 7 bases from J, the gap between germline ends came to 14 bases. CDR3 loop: CASSRSRVAGYTF. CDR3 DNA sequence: TGTGCCAGCAGCCGAAGCAGGGTCGCTGGCTACACCTTC.

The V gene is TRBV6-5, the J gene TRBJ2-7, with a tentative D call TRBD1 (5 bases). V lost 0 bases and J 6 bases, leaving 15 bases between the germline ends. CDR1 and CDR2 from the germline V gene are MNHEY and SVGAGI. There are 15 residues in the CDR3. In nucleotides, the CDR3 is TGTGCCAGCAGTTACTCTATTGCAGGGCTCGGCGAGCAGTACTTC. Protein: CASSYSIAGLGEQYF.

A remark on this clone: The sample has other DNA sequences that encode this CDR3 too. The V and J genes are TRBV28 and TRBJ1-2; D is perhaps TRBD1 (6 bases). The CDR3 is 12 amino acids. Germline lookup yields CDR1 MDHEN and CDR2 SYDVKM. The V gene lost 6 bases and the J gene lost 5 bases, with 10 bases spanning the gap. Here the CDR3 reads CASRGQLYGYTF. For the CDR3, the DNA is TGTGCCAGCAGAGGACAGTTATATGGCTACACCTTC.

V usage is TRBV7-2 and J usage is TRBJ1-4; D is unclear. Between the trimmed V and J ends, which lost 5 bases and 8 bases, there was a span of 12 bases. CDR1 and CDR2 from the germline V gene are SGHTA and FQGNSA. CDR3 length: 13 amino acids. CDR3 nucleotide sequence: TGTGCCAGCAGCCTCGCCTTGGCCGAAAAACTGTTTTTT. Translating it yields CASSLALAEKLFF. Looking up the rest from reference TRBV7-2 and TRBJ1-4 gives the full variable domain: GAGVSQSPSNKVTEKGKDVELRCDPISGHTALYWYRQSLGQGLEFLIYFQGNSAPDKSGLPSDRFSAERTGGSVSTLTIQRTQQEDSAVYLCASSLALAEKLFFGSGTQLSVL.

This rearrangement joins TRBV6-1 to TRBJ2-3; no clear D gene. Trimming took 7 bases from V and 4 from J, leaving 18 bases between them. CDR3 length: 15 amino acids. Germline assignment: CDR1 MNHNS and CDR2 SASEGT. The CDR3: CASTVGPARPDTQYF. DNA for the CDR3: TGTGCCAGCACCGTCGGGCCCGCCCGTCCAGATACGCAGTATTTT.

CDR3 sequence: CASSSQLGTSGEQYF. The CDR3 coding sequence is TGTGCCAGCAGCTCCCAACTCGGGACTAGCGGCGAGCAGTACTTC. The chain combines TRBV7-8 with TRBJ2-7; 11 positions agree with TRBD2. Trimming removed 4 bases from V and 6 bases from J; junction bases left unmatched: 8. Germline-derived CDR1 and CDR2 are SGHVS and FQNEAQ. The CDR3 has 15 residues.

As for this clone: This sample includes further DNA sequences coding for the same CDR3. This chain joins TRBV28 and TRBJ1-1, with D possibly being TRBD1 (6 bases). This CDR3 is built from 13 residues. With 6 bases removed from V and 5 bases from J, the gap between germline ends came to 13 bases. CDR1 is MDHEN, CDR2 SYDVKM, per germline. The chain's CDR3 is CASRGGGGTEAFF. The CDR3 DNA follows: TGTGCCAGCAGGGGAGGGGGGGGAACTGAAGCTTTCTTT.

In DNA, the CDR3 is TGCAGCGTATTAAGCGGGAGGGGCACAGATACGCAGTATTTT. Translating gives CSVLSGRGTDTQYF. The chain uses TRBV29-1 and TRBJ2-3; 10 nucleotides line up with TRBD2. Germline V gene sequence: CDR1 SQVTM, CDR2 ANQGSEA. V dropped 6 bases and J dropped 1; count of bases not matched to a gene: 4. The CDR3 spans 14 residues.

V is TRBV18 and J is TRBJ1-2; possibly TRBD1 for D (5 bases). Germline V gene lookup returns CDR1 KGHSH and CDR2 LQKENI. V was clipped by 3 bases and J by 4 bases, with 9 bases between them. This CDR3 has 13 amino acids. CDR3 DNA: TGTGCCAGCTCACCGGGGCAGCTCTATGGCTACACCTTC. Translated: CASSPGQLYGYTF.

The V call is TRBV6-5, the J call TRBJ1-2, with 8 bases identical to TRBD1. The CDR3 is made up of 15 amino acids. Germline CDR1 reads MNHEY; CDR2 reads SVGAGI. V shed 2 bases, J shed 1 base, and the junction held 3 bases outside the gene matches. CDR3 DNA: TGTGCCAGCAGTTACGGTACAGGGGGTAACTATGGCTACACCTTC. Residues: CASSYGTGGNYGYTF.

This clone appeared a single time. The CDR3 DNA reads as TGTGCCAGCAGAGACAGCCATACCACCGGAGCTTTCTTT. It yields the protein CASRDSHTTGAFF. The chain couples TRBV28 to TRBJ1-1, with D perhaps TRBD1 (5 bases). Germline V gene lookup returns CDR1 MDHEN and CDR2 SYDVKM. The CDR3 totals 13 residues. The V end lost 6 bases, the J end lost 10 bases, and 18 bases lay between the germline ends.

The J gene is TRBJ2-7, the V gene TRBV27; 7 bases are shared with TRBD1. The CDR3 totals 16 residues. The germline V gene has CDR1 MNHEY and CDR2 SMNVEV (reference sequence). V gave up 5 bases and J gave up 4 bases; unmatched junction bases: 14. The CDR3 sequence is CASSTSDRAFLYEQYF. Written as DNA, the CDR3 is TGTGCCAGCAGTACTAGTGACAGGGCGTTTTTGTACGAGCAGTACTTC.

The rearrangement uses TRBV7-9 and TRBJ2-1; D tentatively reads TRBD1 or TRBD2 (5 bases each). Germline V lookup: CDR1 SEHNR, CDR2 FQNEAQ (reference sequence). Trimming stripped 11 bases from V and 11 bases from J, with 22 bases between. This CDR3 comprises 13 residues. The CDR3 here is CAGGPRGRGKQFF. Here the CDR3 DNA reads TGTGCCGGTGGACCCCGGGGCCGTGGGAAGCAGTTCTTC.

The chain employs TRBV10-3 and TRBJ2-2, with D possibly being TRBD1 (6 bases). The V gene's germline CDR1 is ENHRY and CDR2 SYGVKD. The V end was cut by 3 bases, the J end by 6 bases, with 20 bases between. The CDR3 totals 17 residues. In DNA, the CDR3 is TGTGCCATCAGTGACCAGCCGGGACAACAAGGGGCCGGGGAGCTGTTTTTT. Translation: CAISDQPGQQGAGELFF.

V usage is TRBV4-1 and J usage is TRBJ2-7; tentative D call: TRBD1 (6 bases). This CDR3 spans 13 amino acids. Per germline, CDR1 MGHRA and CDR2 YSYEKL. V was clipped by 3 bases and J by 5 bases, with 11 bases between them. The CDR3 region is CASSHEQGHEQYF. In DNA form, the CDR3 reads TGCGCCAGCAGCCACGAACAGGGCCACGAGCAGTACTTC.

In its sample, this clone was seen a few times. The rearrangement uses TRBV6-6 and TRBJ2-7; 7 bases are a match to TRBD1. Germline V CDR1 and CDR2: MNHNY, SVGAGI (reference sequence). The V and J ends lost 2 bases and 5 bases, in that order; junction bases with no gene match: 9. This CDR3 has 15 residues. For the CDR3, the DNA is TGTGCCAGCAGTTACGCCGACAGGGAGAGTAACGAGCAGTACTTC. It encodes CASSYADRESNEQYF.

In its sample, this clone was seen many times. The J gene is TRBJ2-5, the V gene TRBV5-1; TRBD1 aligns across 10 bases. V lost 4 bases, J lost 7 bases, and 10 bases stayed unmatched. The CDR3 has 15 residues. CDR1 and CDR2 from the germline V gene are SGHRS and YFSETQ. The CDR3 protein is CASSQGQGSWGTQYF. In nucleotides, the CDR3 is TGCGCCAGCAGCCAGGGACAGGGGAGTTGGGGGACCCAGTACTTC.